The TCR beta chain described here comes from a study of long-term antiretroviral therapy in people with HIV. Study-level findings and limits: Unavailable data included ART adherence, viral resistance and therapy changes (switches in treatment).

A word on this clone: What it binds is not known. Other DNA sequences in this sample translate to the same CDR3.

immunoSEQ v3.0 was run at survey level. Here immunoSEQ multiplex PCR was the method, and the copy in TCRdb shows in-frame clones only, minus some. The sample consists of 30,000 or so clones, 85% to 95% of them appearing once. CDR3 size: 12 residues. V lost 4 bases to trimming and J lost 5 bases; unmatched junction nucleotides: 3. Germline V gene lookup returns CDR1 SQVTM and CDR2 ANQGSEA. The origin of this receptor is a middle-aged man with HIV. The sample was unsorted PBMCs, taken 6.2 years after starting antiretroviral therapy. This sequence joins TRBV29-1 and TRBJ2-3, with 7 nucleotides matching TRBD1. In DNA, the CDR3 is TGCAGCGTTGGACAGGGTGGAGATACGCAGTATTTT. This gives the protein CSVGQGGDTQYF.